This T cell receptor beta chain was captured in a study of blood T cell repertoires in COVID-19. Looking at the study overall: Samples of COVID-19 (acute and convalescent) were obtained from the United States, Italy and Spain. PBMCs, B-cell-depleted T cells, or T cells provided the cDNA or gDNA that made up the material.

Methods used by the authors: Reference gene primer amplification yielded estimated nucleated cell counts. Sequencing was performed with immunoSEQ multiplex PCR; in TCRdb, only in-frame clones are kept and a portion is missing. V, J and clone size are taken as reported in that table, and D and trimming were inferred from the DNA itself. Of roughly 230,000 clones in the sample, over 80% are singletons; the top ten hold around 25%. The sequence was collected from a man aged 40-49 years with acute or convalescent COVID-19. Sequenced: peripheral blood.

The CDR3 region has the DNA TGCGCCAGCAGCCCAAGACAGGGCGGAGGATACGAGCAGTACTTC. It specifies CASSPRQGGGYEQYF. The gene calls are TRBV4-1 and TRBJ2-7; 7 bases map to TRBD1. CDR3 size: 15 residues. Trimming at V came to 4 bases and at J to 4 bases, leaving 10 bases not matched to a gene. CDR1 is MGHRA, CDR2 YSYEKL, per germline.